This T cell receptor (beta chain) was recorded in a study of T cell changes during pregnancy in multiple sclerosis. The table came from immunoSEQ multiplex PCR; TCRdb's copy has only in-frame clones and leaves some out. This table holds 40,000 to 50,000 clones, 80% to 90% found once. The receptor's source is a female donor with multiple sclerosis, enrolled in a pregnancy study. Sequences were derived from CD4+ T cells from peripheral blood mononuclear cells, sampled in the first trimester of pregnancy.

The CDR3 here is CAGGPTNEKLFF. In DNA form, the CDR3 reads TGTGCCGGGGGCCCTACTAATGAAAAACTGTTTTTT. The V and J genes are TRBV28 and TRBJ1-4; perhaps TRBD1 as D (6 bases). In germline, CDR1 is MDHEN, CDR2 SYDVKM. V dropped 11 bases and J dropped 2 bases, with 9 bases sitting between them. This CDR3 comprises 12 residues.